The sequence of this T cell receptor beta chain was determined in a study of response to subunit inactivated influenza vaccine. Study-level results: The authors offered the suggestion that each seasonal influenza vaccination recruits few new T cells.

In its sample, this clonotype was seen a few times. What it binds is not known. In TCRdb, the RT-PCR reads were re-called with MiXCR into one record per CDR3 protein. The sample lists 170,000 or so distinct CDR3 sequences; over 8.5% were seen once. V lost 1 base, J lost 5 bases, and 5 bases lay in between. The CDR3 spans 13 residues. The germline V gene encodes CDR1 SNHLY and CDR2 FYNNEI. The chain carries TRBV2 and TRBJ1-4; D is unresolved. The sequencing here drew on CD8+ T cells sorted from PBMCs, taken about 24 months after vaccination. The clonotype was recovered from a man between 50 and 75 years old who received an inactivated influenza vaccine. The CDR3 region has the DNA TGTGCCAGCAGTGAAGAACAGAATGAAAAACTGTTTTTT. Translating it yields CASSEEQNEKLFF.